This T cell receptor (beta chain) was profiled in a study of PD-1 blockade in mismatch repair-deficient tumors. TCR sequencing covered three patients who responded to pembrolizumab. Sequencing was performed with immunoSEQ multiplex PCR; in TCRdb, only in-frame clones are kept and a portion is missing. Of tens of thousands of clones detected, around 73% appear once; the ten largest clones hold nearly 5.5%. Germline values: CDR1 SGHNT, CDR2 YYREEE (reference sequence). The junction had 9 bases not matched to a gene; V was cut back by 0 bases and J by 1 base. The CDR3 runs to 17 residues. The specimen comprised peripheral blood, sampled 2 weeks after starting pembrolizumab. The genes are TRBV5-4 and TRBJ2-5; 7 bases are shared with TRBD2. The source of this sequence is an adult with mismatch repair-deficient cancer. The DNA of the CDR3 is TGTGCCAGCAGCTTGGAATTCCAGTGGGAGGGCCAAGAGACCCAGTACTTC. It translates to CASSLEFQWEGQETQYF.